One and the same sample provided the 20 T cell receptor beta chains below, sequenced in a study of blood T cell repertoires in COVID-19. Assay: immunoSEQ multiplex PCR; the TCRdb copy retains only in-frame clones and omits some. This sample has 180,000 or so clones, with 86% found just once. Material: PBMCs or T cells enriched from blood (not recorded which). The receptor set was obtained from a man between 40 and 49 years old with acute COVID-19.

The chain uses TRBV19 and TRBJ1-5; maybe TRBD1 (5 bases). The CDR3 length is 11 residues. Germline CDR1 LNHDA, CDR2 SQIVND (reference sequence). Deletions cut 9 bases from V and 8 bases from J, with 11 bases between. The CDR3 region is CARTGGEPQHF. As DNA, the CDR3 is TGTGCCAGAACAGGCGGGGAGCCCCAGCATTTT.

V usage is TRBV7-9 and J usage is TRBJ1-4; 7 bases line up with TRBD1. The CDR3 is 15 residues long. V shed 4 bases and J 5 bases; nucleotides not matched to a gene: 7. From germline, CDR1 is SEHNR and CDR2 FQNEAQ (reference sequence). In DNA, the CDR3 is TGTGCCAGCAGCTCGTCGGGACAGCAGAATGAAAAACTGTTTTTT. Translated: CASSSSGQQNEKLFF.

This chain uses TRBV27 with TRBJ2-7, with unresolved D. The V and J ends lost 1 base and 3 bases respectively, with 7 bases between them. The length of the CDR3 is 13 residues. Germline V gene data show CDR1 as MNHEY and CDR2 as SMNVEV (reference sequence). DNA of the CDR3: TGTGCCAGCAGTTTATGGCAAAACTACGAGCAGTACTTC. Translated, it gives CASSLWQNYEQYF.

This chain uses TRBV30 with TRBJ2-1, with TRBD1 identical over 10 bases. The CDR3 is made up of 13 amino acids. Germline V gives CDR1 GTSNPN, CDR2 SVGIG (reference sequence). Germline trimming cut 2 bases from V and 7 bases from J; bases unmatched to any gene: 2. CDR3 in amino acids: CAWSKDRGNEQFF. CDR3 DNA sequence: TGTGCCTGGAGTAAGGACAGGGGGAATGAGCAGTTCTTC.

This sequence joins TRBV5-1 and TRBJ2-7, with TRBD1 matching 10 bases. Germline V CDR1 and CDR2: SGHRS, YFSETQ. J lost 2 bases, V lost 5 bases, and 10 bases had no gene match. The CDR3 totals 16 residues. CDR3 in DNA: TGCGCCAGCAGGTATACGGCCGGGACAGGGGCCTACGAGCAGTACTTC. This sequence encodes CASRYTAGTGAYEQYF.

The V and J genes are TRBV5-1 and TRBJ2-1, with a tentative D call TRBD2 (5 bases). The CDR3 is 14 residues long. CDR1 SGHRS and CDR2 YFSETQ come from the germline V gene. Trimming cost V 4 bases and J 6 bases, with 14 bases left between them. CDR3 nucleotides: TGCGCCAGCAGCCGGACTTCACCCACCAATGAGCAGTTCTTC. Translating it yields CASSRTSPTNEQFF.

The chain couples TRBV5-1 to TRBJ2-7; 9 bases match TRBD2. Per germline, CDR1 SGHRS and CDR2 YFSETQ. This CDR3 comprises 17 residues. V gave up 0 bases and J gave up 1 base; unmatched junction bases: 8. The DNA for the CDR3 is TGCGCCAGCAGCTTGGTTCCCGGGACTAGCAGTTCCTACGAGCAGTACTTC. Protein product: CASSLVPGTSSSYEQYF.

Written as DNA, the CDR3 is TGTGCCAGCAGTTACGGGAGAGGGAGATATACGCAGTATTTT. Its protein is CASSYGRGRYTQYF. This chain uses TRBV6-5 with TRBJ2-3; possible D gene TRBD2, 5 bases. The germline gives CDR1 MNHEY, CDR2 SVGAGI. Trimming left V 2 bases short and J 7 bases short, with 13 bases between. This CDR3 has 14 amino acids.

Points on this clone: At one end, the junction sequence differs from germline, possibly due to a read error. The J gene is TRBJ2-7, the V gene TRBV6-6, with a possible D match to TRBD2 (6 bases). The CDR3 loop spans 15 amino acids. The germline CDR1 and CDR2 sequences are MNHNY and SVGAGI (reference sequence). The CDR3 reads CASSYLGGASYEQYF. Written as DNA, the CDR3 is TGTGCCAGCAGCTACTTAGGAGGGGCCTCCTACGAGCAGTACTTC.

V is TRBV4-2 and J is TRBJ1-1; D possibly corresponds to TRBD1 (6 bases). Germline CDR1 and CDR2: LGHNA and YNFKEQ. The CDR3 covers 14 residues. Trimming took 0 bases from V and 7 from J, leaving 12 bases between them. CDR3 residues: CASSQDGTTYEAFF. The CDR3 coding sequence is TGTGCCAGCAGCCAAGACGGGACAACTTATGAAGCTTTCTTT.

V and J are TRBV6-5 and TRBJ2-7, with D uncertain. V lost 8 bases and J lost 0, with 14 bases in between. The CDR3 runs 14 residues. Per the germline V gene, CDR1 is MNHEY and CDR2 is SVGAGI. CDR3 in amino acids: CASRPGGSSYEQYF. As DNA, the CDR3 is TGTGCCAGCCGCCCTGGTGGTAGCTCCTACGAGCAGTACTTC.

Points on this clone: The same CDR3 can be traced to other DNA sequences in this sample. The chain combines TRBV9 with TRBJ1-6; 10 bases map to TRBD1. This CDR3 is built from 15 residues. V lost 2 bases and J lost 8; bases outside the gene matches: 4. Germline V gives CDR1 SGDLS, CDR2 YYNGEE. Here the CDR3 DNA reads TGTGCCAGCAGCGTGGCAGGGACAGGGGATTCACCCCTCCACTTT. Amino acid sequence: CASSVAGTGDSPLHF.

This clone has just one count. The V call is TRBV2, the J call TRBJ1-3; TRBD1 is a possible D gene (5 bases). CDR1 SNHLY and CDR2 FYNNEI come from the germline V gene. The CDR3 runs 13 residues. Trimming left V 8 bases short and J 2 bases short, with 10 bases between. In DNA form, the CDR3 reads TGTGCCAGCTCAGACAGCCCTGGAAACACCATATATTTT. It yields the protein CASSDSPGNTIYF.

This clone has only a few counts. The gene calls are TRBV2 and TRBJ1-2, with TRBD1 matching over 7 bases. The germline V gene has CDR1 SNHLY and CDR2 FYNNEI. V lost 1 base, J lost 8 bases, and 13 bases stayed unmatched. The CDR3 sequence is 16 residues long. The CDR3 region has the DNA TGTGCCAGCAGTGAAGGGGGGCCAGGGGGTGTGGGCGGCTACACCTTC. It yields the protein CASSEGGPGGVGGYTF.

This chain uses TRBV28 with TRBJ1-1; TRBD1 might be the D (6 bases). Germline CDR1 and CDR2: MDHEN and SYDVKM. The V and J ends lost 2 bases and 1 base respectively, with 11 bases between them. This CDR3 is built from 15 residues. The CDR3 nucleotides are TGTGCCAGCAGTTTACCCGGGACATGGAACACTGAAGCTTTCTTT. Protein sequence: CASSLPGTWNTEAFF.

This chain connects TRBV9 to TRBJ2-2; 12 nucleotides line up with TRBD2. The length of the CDR3 is 16 residues. CDR1 SGDLS and CDR2 YYNGEE come from the germline V gene. Trimming at V came to 3 bases and at J to 1 base, leaving 1 base not matched to a gene. In DNA, the CDR3 is TGTGCCAGCAGCGAGACTAGCGGGAGGAACACCGGGGAGCTGTTTTTT. Amino acid sequence: CASSETSGRNTGELFF.

This chain joins TRBV7-3 and TRBJ2-3; weak D call: TRBD2 (5 bases). Germline CDR1 SGHTA, CDR2 FQGTGA. This CDR3 comprises 18 residues. Between the trimmed V and J ends, which lost 5 bases and 2 bases, there was a span of 23 bases. The CDR3 loop reads CASSPNHGGSAYTDTQYF. The CDR3 DNA follows: TGTGCCAGCAGCCCGAATCACGGAGGCTCGGCTTACACAGATACGCAGTATTTT.

The chain carries TRBV19 and TRBJ2-2, with D unresolved. The V and J ends lost 3 bases and 6 bases respectively, with 14 bases between them. The CDR3 has 15 amino acids. From germline, CDR1 is LNHDA and CDR2 SQIVND (reference sequence). CDR3 sequence: CASSIRTFNAGELFF. As DNA, the CDR3 is TGTGCCAGTAGTATCCGAACATTTAACGCCGGGGAGCTGTTTTTT.

The chain combines TRBV30 with TRBJ2-1; 8 bases agree with TRBD2. Germline V gene data show CDR1 as GTSNPN and CDR2 as SVGIG (reference sequence). With V trimmed by 5 bases and J by 6 bases, 9 bases remained unmatched. The CDR3 extends over 14 amino acids. Written as DNA, the CDR3 is TGTGCCTGGGGAAATAGCGGGACCTTCAATGAGCAGTTCTTC. It is translated as CAWGNSGTFNEQFF.

The V call is TRBV2, the J call TRBJ2-1; weak D call: TRBD1 (5 bases). The V end lost 8 bases, the J end lost 8 bases, and 22 bases lay between the germline ends. Germline CDR1 SNHLY, CDR2 FYNNEI. This CDR3 comprises 15 residues. CDR3 DNA sequence: TGTGCCAGCGGTTTAGGGGCCCTCGAGATGTATGAGCAGTTCTTC. Amino acid sequence: CASGLGALEMYEQFF.